The T cell receptor beta chain described here comes from a study of OX40 agonist ivuxolimab in advanced cancers. Study background: Each dose-escalation patient presented with hepatocellular carcinoma, melanoma, renal cell or head and neck cancer. Study conclusions and caveats: Nonresponders included some who also had low normalized T-cell clonal expansion.

As for this clone: Its antigen is as yet unknown.

Libraries were prepared by immunoSEQ multiplex PCR; TCRdb keeps only in-frame clonotypes and omits some of them. The repertoire holds some 70,000 clones, with around 90% as singletons. Anyone with autoimmune disease history or systemic immunosuppression was excluded. Peripheral blood came from all dose cohorts at three timepoints. This sample comprised CD4+ or CD8+ T cells sorted from blood, obtained in a trial of the OX40 agonist ivuxolimab. This clonotype was sampled from an adult with an advanced solid tumor such as melanoma, head and neck, liver or kidney cancer.

CDR3 protein: CASSREGVPDGYTF. The CDR3 DNA is TGCGCCAGCAGCCGGGAGGGGGTCCCGGATGGCTACACCTTC. The chain employs TRBV5-1 and TRBJ1-2, with D possibly TRBD1 on 6 matching bases. This CDR3 is built from 14 residues. The germline CDR1 and CDR2 sequences are SGHRS and YFSETQ. Between the trimmed V and J ends, which lost 4 bases and 6 bases, there was a span of 16 bases.